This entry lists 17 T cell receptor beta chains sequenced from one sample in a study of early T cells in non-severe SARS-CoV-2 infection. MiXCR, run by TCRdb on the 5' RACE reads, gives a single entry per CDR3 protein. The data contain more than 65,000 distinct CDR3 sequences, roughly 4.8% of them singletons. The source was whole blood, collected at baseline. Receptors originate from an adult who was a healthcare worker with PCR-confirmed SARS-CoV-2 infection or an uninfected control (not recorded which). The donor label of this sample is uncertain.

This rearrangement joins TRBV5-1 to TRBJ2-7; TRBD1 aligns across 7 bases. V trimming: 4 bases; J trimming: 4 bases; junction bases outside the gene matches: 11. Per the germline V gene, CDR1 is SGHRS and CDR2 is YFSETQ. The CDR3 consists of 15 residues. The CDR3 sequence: CASSPRTGRSYEQYF. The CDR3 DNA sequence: TGCGCCAGCAGCCCGAGGACAGGTAGAAGTTACGAGCAGTACTTC.

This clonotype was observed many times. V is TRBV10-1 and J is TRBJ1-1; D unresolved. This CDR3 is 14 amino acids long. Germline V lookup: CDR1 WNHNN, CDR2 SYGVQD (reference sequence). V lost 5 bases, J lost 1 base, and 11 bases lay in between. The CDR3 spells CASSLTGRNTEAFF. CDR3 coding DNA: TGCGCCAGCAGTCTAACGGGCCGGAACACTGAAGCTTTCTTT.

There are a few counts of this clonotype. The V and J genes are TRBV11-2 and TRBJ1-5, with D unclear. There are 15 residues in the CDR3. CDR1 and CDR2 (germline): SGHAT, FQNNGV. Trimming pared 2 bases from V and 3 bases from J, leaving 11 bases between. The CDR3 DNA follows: TGTGCCAGCAGCTTATGGGGAAGAGACAATCAGCCCCAGCATTTT. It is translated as CASSLWGRDNQPQHF.

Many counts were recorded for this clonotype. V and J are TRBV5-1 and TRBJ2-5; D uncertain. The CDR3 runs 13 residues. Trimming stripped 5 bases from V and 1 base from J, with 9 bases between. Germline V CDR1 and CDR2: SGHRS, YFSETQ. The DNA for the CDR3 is TGCGCCAGCAGTATTGCCACCCAAGAGACCCAGTACTTC. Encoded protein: CASSIATQETQYF. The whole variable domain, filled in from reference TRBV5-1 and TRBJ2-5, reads KAGVTQTPRYLIKTRGQQVTLSCSPISGHRSVSWYQQTPGQGLQFLFEYFSETQRNKGNFPGRFSGRQFSNSRSEMNVSTLELGDSALYLCASSIATQETQYFGPGTRLLVL.

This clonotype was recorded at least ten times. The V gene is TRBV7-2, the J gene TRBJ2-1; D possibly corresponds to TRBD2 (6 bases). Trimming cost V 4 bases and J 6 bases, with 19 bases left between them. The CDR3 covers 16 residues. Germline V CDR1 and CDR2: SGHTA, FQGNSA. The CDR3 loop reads CASSSGRDWRCNEQFF. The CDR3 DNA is TGTGCCAGCAGCTCGGGCCGGGACTGGCGTTGCAATGAGCAGTTCTTC.

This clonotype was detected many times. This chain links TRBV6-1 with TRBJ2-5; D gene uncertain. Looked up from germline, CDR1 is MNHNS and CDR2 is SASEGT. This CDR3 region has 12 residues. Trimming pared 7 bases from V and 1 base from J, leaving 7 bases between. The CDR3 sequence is CASTPTQETQYF. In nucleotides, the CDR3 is TGTGCCAGCACCCCAACCCAAGAGACCCAGTACTTC.

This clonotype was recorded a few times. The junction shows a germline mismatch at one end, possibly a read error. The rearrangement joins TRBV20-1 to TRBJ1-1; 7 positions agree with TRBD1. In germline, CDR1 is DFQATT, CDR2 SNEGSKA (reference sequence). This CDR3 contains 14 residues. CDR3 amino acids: CSAKSDRANTEAFF. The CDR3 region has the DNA TGCAGTGCTAAATCCGACAGGGCTAACACCGAAGCTTTCTTT.

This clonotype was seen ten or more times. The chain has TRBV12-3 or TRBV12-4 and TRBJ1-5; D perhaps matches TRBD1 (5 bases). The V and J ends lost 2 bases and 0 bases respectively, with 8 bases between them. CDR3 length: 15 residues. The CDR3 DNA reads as TGTGCCAGCAGTTTATCAGGGCATAGCAATCAGCCCCAGCATTTT. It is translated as CASSLSGHSNQPQHF.

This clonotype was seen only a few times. The CDR3, as DNA: TGTGCCACCAGTGATTTCGTCGGGACAACTCAAGAGACCCAGTACTTC. It specifies CATSDFVGTTQETQYF. The chain joins TRBV24-1 to TRBJ2-5, with D tentatively TRBD1 (6 bases). Germline CDR1 reads KGHDR; CDR2 reads SFDVKD. This CDR3 is built from 16 residues. V lost 1 base, J lost 2 bases, and 13 bases lay in between.

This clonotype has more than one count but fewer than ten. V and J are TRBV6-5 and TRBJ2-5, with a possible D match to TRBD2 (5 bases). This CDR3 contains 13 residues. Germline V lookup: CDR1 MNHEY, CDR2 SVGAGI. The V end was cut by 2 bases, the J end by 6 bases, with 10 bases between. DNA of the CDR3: TGTGCCAGCAGTTACCCACTAGGTCAGACCCAGTACTTC. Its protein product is CASSYPLGQTQYF.

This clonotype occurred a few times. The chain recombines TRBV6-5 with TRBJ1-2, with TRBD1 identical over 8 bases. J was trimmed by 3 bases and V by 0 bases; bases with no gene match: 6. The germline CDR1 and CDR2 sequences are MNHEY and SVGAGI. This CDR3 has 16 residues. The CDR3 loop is CASSYSQGARDYGYTF. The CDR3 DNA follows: TGTGCCAGCAGTTACTCTCAGGGGGCGCGGGACTATGGCTACACCTTC.

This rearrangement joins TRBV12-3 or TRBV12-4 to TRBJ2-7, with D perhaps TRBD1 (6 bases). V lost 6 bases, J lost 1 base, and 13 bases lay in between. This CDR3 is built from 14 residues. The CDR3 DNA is TGTGCCAGCAGCTCAACTCAGGGGTCCTACGAGCAGTACTTC. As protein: CASSSTQGSYEQYF.

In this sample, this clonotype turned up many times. The DNA for the CDR3 is TGTGCCAGCAGCTTAGTGCAGGATAATTCACCCCTCCACTTT. Amino acids: CASSLVQDNSPLHF. This chain joins TRBV7-2 and TRBJ1-6; D gene ambiguous. CDR1 SGHTA and CDR2 FQGNSA come from the germline V gene. V gave up 1 base and J gave up 5 bases, with 6 bases separating them. The CDR3 is 14 amino acids.

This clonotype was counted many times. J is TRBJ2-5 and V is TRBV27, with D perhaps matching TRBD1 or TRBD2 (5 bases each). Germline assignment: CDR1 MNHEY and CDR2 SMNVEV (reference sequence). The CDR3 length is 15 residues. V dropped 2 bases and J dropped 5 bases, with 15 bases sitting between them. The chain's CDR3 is CASSLRDPRVETQYF. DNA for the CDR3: TGTGCCAGCAGTTTACGGGACCCGCGGGTCGAGACCCAGTACTTC.

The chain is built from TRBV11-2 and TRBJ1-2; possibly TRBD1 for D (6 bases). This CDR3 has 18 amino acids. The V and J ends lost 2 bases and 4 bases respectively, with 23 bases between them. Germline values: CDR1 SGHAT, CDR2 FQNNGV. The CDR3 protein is CASSLPRGGGVSGYGYTF. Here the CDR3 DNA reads TGTGCCAGCAGCTTACCCCGAGGGGGAGGGGTGTCGGGCTATGGCTACACCTTC.

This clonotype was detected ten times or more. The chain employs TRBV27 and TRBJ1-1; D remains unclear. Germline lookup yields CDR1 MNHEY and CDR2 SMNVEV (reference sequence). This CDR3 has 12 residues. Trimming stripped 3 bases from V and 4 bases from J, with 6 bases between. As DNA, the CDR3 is TGTGCCAGCAGTTTGTGGGGCACTGAAGCTTTCTTT. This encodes CASSLWGTEAFF.

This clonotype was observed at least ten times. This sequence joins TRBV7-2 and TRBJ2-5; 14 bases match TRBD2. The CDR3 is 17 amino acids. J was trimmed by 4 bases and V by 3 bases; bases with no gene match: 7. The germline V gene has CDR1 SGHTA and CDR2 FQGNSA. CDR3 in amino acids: CASSFGLAGGLGETQYF. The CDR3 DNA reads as TGTGCCAGCAGCTTCGGACTAGCGGGGGGTTTAGGAGAGACCCAGTACTTC.